These T cell receptor beta chains were read from a single sample in a study of blood T cell repertoires in COVID-19. Only in-frame clones appear in the TCRdb table, and some are missing; sequencing was by immunoSEQ multiplex PCR. The sample lists under 250,000 clones, around nine tenths seen once, with roughly 2.5% in the top ten. The source material was peripheral blood. These receptors all come from a woman in her sixties or seventies with acute or convalescent COVID-19. CDR3s include the opening cysteine and the closing phenylalanine or tryptophan. D genes are given only for firm matches. Clone size appears in some rows only: once, few, many, or a class for an expanded clone.

V: TRBV30
D: -
J: TRBJ1-2
size: once
DNA: TGTGCCTGGAGAGAAGGGGCTAACTATGGCTACACCTTC
CDR3: CAWREGANYGYTF

V: TRBV12-3/TRBV12-4
D: -
J: TRBJ1-1
size: -
DNA: TGTGCCAGCAGCAAGAACACTGAAGCTTTCTTT
CDR3: CASSKNTEAFF

V: TRBV28
D: TRBD1
J: TRBJ2-1
size: -
DNA: TGTGCCAGCAGTCCCTGGGACAGGGCCCCCAATGAGCAGTTCTTC
CDR3: CASSPWDRAPNEQFF

V: TRBV19
D: -
J: TRBJ2-7
size: -
DNA: TGTGCCAGTAGTAATGTATTTTTGGCAGGCTCCTACGAGCAGTACTTC
CDR3: CASSNVFLAGSYEQYF

V: TRBV27
D: TRBD1
J: TRBJ1-5
size: -
DNA: TGTGCCAGCAGTCGGACAGGGGTTAGTCAGCCCCAGCATTTT
CDR3: CASSRTGVSQPQHF

V: TRBV4-1
D: TRBD1
J: TRBJ2-1
size: -
DNA: TGCGCCAGCAGCCAAGATTGGGACAGTTCCTCCTACAATGAGCAGTTCTTC
CDR3: CASSQDWDSSSYNEQFF

V: TRBV18
D: TRBD2
J: TRBJ2-7
size: -
DNA: TGTGCCAGCTCACCACTAGCGGGAGGGGACGAGCAGTACTTC
CDR3: CASSPLAGGDEQYF

V: TRBV28
D: -
J: TRBJ1-4
size: -
DNA: TGTGCCAGCAGGCCAGCAACTAATGAAAAACTGTTTTTT
CDR3: CASRPATNEKLFF

V: TRBV30
D: -
J: TRBJ1-5
size: -
DNA: TGTGCCTGGAGCCCAGGGTCCGATCAGCCCCAGCATTTT
CDR3: CAWSPGSDQPQHF

V: TRBV19
D: -
J: TRBJ2-1
size: -
DNA: TGTGCCAGTAGTTCCCGGGACTCCTACAATGAGCAGTTCTTC
CDR3: CASSSRDSYNEQFF

V: TRBV6-5
D: TRBD1
J: TRBJ1-5
size: -
DNA: TGTGCCAGCAGTTCCGGGACAGGGCGTCATCAGCCCCAGCATTTT
CDR3: CASSSGTGRHQPQHF

V: TRBV19
D: TRBD1
J: TRBJ1-4
size: -
DNA: TGTGCCAGTAGTAGGGACAGGGATGAAAAACTGTTTTTT
CDR3: CASSRDRDEKLFF

V: TRBV27
D: TRBD1
J: TRBJ2-1
size: -
DNA: TGTGCCAGCAGTCCCGGACAGGGCAGGAGCTTATACAATGAGCAGTTCTTC
CDR3: CASSPGQGRSLYNEQFF

V: TRBV7-2
D: TRBD2
J: TRBJ2-7
size: -
DNA: TGTGCCAGCAGCTTAGGGGGGACGGGAGGGCCCTACGAGCAGTACTTC
CDR3: CASSLGGTGGPYEQYF

V: TRBV7-9
D: -
J: TRBJ1-2
size: -
DNA: TGTGCCAGCAGCTTAGCCCGAACAGGGTTTGGCTACACCTTC
CDR3: CASSLARTGFGYTF

V: TRBV11-2
D: -
J: TRBJ2-1
size: -
DNA: TGTGCCAGCAGAACCATGCGGGGTATCCACAATGAGCAGTTCTTC
CDR3: CASRTMRGIHNEQFF

V: TRBV6-2/TRBV6-3
D: TRBD2
J: TRBJ2-4
size: -
DNA: TGTGCCAGCAGTGCACTTCAGCGGGGGGGCCTTGCCAAAAACATTCAGTACTTC
CDR3: CASSALQRGGLAKNIQYF

V: TRBV2
D: -
J: TRBJ1-2
size: once
DNA: TGTGCCAGCAGGAGGACAGCGCTCTATGGCTACACCTTC
CDR3: CASRRTALYGYTF

V: TRBV27
D: TRBD1
J: TRBJ2-2
size: -
DNA: TGTGCCAGCAGTTTACAGGGGGCCAACACCGGGGAGCTGTTTTTT
CDR3: CASSLQGANTGELFF

V: TRBV30
D: TRBD2
J: TRBJ2-1
size: -
DNA: TGTGCCTGGCCACTAGCGTTAGAGGGGAATGAGCAGTTCTTC
CDR3: CAWPLALEGNEQFF

V: TRBV7-6
D: -
J: TRBJ2-5
size: once
DNA: TGTGCCAGCAGCTTACTTCTTAGCCCATTGGGAGAGACCCAGTACTTC
CDR3: CASSLLLSPLGETQYF

V: TRBV29-1
D: -
J: TRBJ1-1
size: few
DNA: TGCAGCGCTGGGGAGGGAGGGCGAACTGAAGCTTTCTTT
CDR3: CSAGEGGRTEAFF

V: TRBV20-1
D: -
J: TRBJ1-1
size: -
DNA: TGCAGGGCAGGGTGGAGTGAAGCTTTCTTT
CDR3: CRAGWSEAFF

V: TRBV18
D: -
J: TRBJ2-3
size: -
DNA: TGTGCCAGCTCACCCCCAAACAGGGTCAGCACAGATACGCAGTATTTT
CDR3: CASSPPNRVSTDTQYF

V: TRBV7-2
D: -
J: TRBJ1-1
size: -
DNA: TGTGCCAGCAGCTTAGTCGGTGGTGAAGCTTTCTTT
CDR3: CASSLVGGEAFF

V: TRBV14
D: -
J: TRBJ1-4
size: -
DNA: TGTGCCAGCAGCCCTCCGGGGATAAGGGAACTGTTTTTT
CDR3: CASSPPGIRELFF

V: TRBV7-8
D: TRBD1
J: TRBJ1-6
size: -
DNA: TGTGCCAGCAGCTTAGCTCCGGGGACAGGGAATTCACCCCTCCACTTT
CDR3: CASSLAPGTGNSPLHF